A selection of T cell receptor beta chains follows, all from one sample in a study of blood T cell repertoires in COVID-19. Data came from immunoSEQ multiplex PCR; TCRdb stores just in-frame clones and leaves some out. The table shows about 260,000 clones, with around 80% occurring only once. Sequences were obtained from peripheral blood. These receptors all come from a woman older than 75 with acute or convalescent COVID-19. The CDR3 runs from the conserved cysteine through the conserved F or W. Each record gives: D gene, V gene, clone size, J gene, CDR3 protein, CDR3 DNA. D genes are given only for firm matches. Rows give clone size only sometimes, using once, few, many, or a class for an expanded clone.

D gene: -
V gene: TRBV5-6
clone size: -
J gene: TRBJ1-1
CDR3 protein: CASSTSMGRTEAFF
CDR3 DNA: TGTGCCAGCAGCACAAGCATGGGGCGGACTGAAGCTTTCTTT

D gene: TRBD2
V gene: TRBV5-1
clone size: -
J gene: TRBJ2-1
CDR3 protein: CASSLTRGSSYNEQFF
CDR3 DNA: TGCGCCAGCAGCTTGACGCGGGGGAGCTCCTACAATGAGCAGTTCTTC

D gene: -
V gene: TRBV7-2
clone size: few
J gene: TRBJ1-1
CDR3 protein: CASSLGSQTNTEAFF
CDR3 DNA: TGTGCCAGCAGCTTAGGTAGCCAGACGAACACTGAAGCTTTCTTT

D gene: TRBD2
V gene: TRBV2
clone size: -
J gene: TRBJ2-3
CDR3 protein: CASSGIAGQTDTQYF
CDR3 DNA: TGTGCCAGCAGTGGTATAGCGGGGCAAACAGATACGCAGTATTTT

D gene: -
V gene: TRBV7-9
clone size: -
J gene: TRBJ1-2
CDR3 protein: CASSKSPAGNYGYTF
CDR3 DNA: TGTGCCAGCAGCAAGAGTCCGGCGGGCAACTATGGCTACACCTTC

D gene: -
V gene: TRBV6-5
clone size: -
J gene: TRBJ1-1
CDR3 protein: CASRLDRTQTEAFF
CDR3 DNA: TGTGCCAGCAGGCTTGACAGGACCCAGACTGAAGCTTTCTTT

D gene: TRBD2
V gene: TRBV7-9
clone size: -
J gene: TRBJ2-3
CDR3 protein: CASSLTGTSLTDTQYF
CDR3 DNA: TGTGCCAGCAGCTTAACTGGGACTAGCCTGACAGATACGCAGTATTTT

D gene: -
V gene: TRBV20-1
clone size: -
J gene: TRBJ1-2
CDR3 protein: CSASQGGSNYGYTF
CDR3 DNA: TGCAGTGCTAGTCAGGGAGGTTCTAACTATGGCTACACCTTC

D gene: -
V gene: TRBV6-5
clone size: -
J gene: TRBJ2-6
CDR3 protein: CASTGTGANVLTF
CDR3 DNA: TGTGCCAGCACCGGGACTGGGGCCAACGTCCTGACTTTC

D gene: -
V gene: TRBV9
clone size: once
J gene: TRBJ1-1
CDR3 protein: CASSGGQSNTEAFF
CDR3 DNA: TGTGCCAGCAGCGGCGGGCAGTCGAACACTGAAGCTTTCTTT

D gene: -
V gene: TRBV5-1
clone size: -
J gene: TRBJ2-3
CDR3 protein: CASGAGYQASNTQYF
CDR3 DNA: TGCGCCAGCGGGGCGGGGTATCAGGCGTCGAATACGCAGTATTTT

D gene: TRBD2
V gene: TRBV7-9
clone size: -
J gene: TRBJ2-5
CDR3 protein: CASSKPGLAGGQETQYF
CDR3 DNA: TGTGCCAGCAGCAAACCGGGACTAGCGGGGGGTCAAGAGACCCAGTACTTC

D gene: -
V gene: TRBV9
clone size: -
J gene: TRBJ2-2
CDR3 protein: CASSVETANTGELFF
CDR3 DNA: TGTGCCAGCAGCGTAGAAACGGCGAACACCGGGGAGCTGTTTTTT

D gene: -
V gene: TRBV2
clone size: -
J gene: TRBJ1-5
CDR3 protein: CASSLTRSNQPQHF
CDR3 DNA: TGTGCCAGCAGCCTAACTAGGAGCAATCAGCCCCAGCATTTT

D gene: TRBD1
V gene: TRBV7-2
clone size: -
J gene: TRBJ1-2
CDR3 protein: CASSLAADRGYGYTF
CDR3 DNA: TGTGCCAGCAGCTTAGCGGCGGACAGGGGTTATGGCTACACCTTC

D gene: TRBD2
V gene: TRBV7-7
clone size: -
J gene: TRBJ2-1
CDR3 protein: CASSSAGGPGNEQFF
CDR3 DNA: TGTGCCAGCAGCTCAGCGGGGGGGCCTGGCAATGAGCAGTTCTTC

D gene: TRBD1
V gene: TRBV29-1
clone size: -
J gene: TRBJ1-1
CDR3 protein: CSVDDRGGTEAFF
CDR3 DNA: TGCAGCGTGGATGACAGGGGGGGCACTGAAGCTTTCTTT

D gene: -
V gene: TRBV4-2
clone size: -
J gene: TRBJ1-4
CDR3 protein: CASSQVQAGGNEKLFF
CDR3 DNA: TGTGCCAGCAGCCAAGTGCAGGCCGGAGGTAATGAAAAACTGTTTTTT

D gene: -
V gene: TRBV27
clone size: -
J gene: TRBJ2-7
CDR3 protein: CASSSPGAGEYEQYF
CDR3 DNA: TGTGCCAGCAGTTCCCCCGGGGCAGGGGAGTACGAGCAGTACTTC

D gene: TRBD1
V gene: TRBV7-3
clone size: -
J gene: TRBJ1-2
CDR3 protein: CASSLTGAGGYTF
CDR3 DNA: TGTGCCAGCAGCTTGACAGGGGCAGGTGGCTACACCTTC

D gene: -
V gene: TRBV6-5
clone size: -
J gene: TRBJ1-6
CDR3 protein: CASRQGGNSPLHF
CDR3 DNA: TGTGCCAGCAGGCAGGGTGGCAATTCACCCCTCCACTTT

D gene: TRBD2
V gene: TRBV3-1/TRBV3-2
clone size: -
J gene: TRBJ2-5
CDR3 protein: CASSHLSGRLQETQYF
CDR3 DNA: TGTGCCAGCAGCCACCTCAGCGGGAGGCTCCAAGAGACCCAGTACTTC

D gene: TRBD1
V gene: TRBV19
clone size: few
J gene: TRBJ2-7
CDR3 protein: CASSISTGGEQYF
CDR3 DNA: TGTGCCAGTAGTATCTCAACAGGGGGTGAGCAGTACTTC

D gene: TRBD1
V gene: TRBV25-1
clone size: -
J gene: TRBJ1-1
CDR3 protein: CASSESQGASRAFF
CDR3 DNA: TGTGCCAGCAGTGAATCGCAGGGGGCCAGTCGGGCTTTCTTT

D gene: TRBD1
V gene: TRBV5-4
clone size: -
J gene: TRBJ2-7
CDR3 protein: CASQREAGTGYEQYF
CDR3 DNA: TGTGCCAGCCAAAGAGAAGCCGGGACAGGCTACGAGCAGTACTTC

D gene: -
V gene: TRBV6-5
clone size: once
J gene: TRBJ2-7
CDR3 protein: CASRATFYEQYF
CDR3 DNA: TGTGCCAGCAGAGCAACCTTCTACGAGCAGTACTTC

D gene: TRBD2
V gene: TRBV6-6
clone size: -
J gene: TRBJ2-3
CDR3 protein: CASSGTSGRLTDTQYF
CDR3 DNA: TGTGCCAGCAGTGGGACTAGCGGGAGGTTGACAGATACGCAGTATTTT

D gene: TRBD1
V gene: TRBV11-2
clone size: -
J gene: TRBJ1-2
CDR3 protein: CASSLSLRDRVDGYTF
CDR3 DNA: TGTGCCAGCAGCTTATCACTCCGGGACAGGGTTGATGGCTACACCTTC

D gene: -
V gene: TRBV4-3
clone size: -
J gene: TRBJ1-2
CDR3 protein: CASSQTGRGRNGYTF
CDR3 DNA: TGCGCCAGCAGCCAGACTGGACGGGGGAGAAATGGCTACACCTTC

D gene: TRBD1
V gene: TRBV9
clone size: -
J gene: TRBJ2-1
CDR3 protein: CASSVVGQGRSNEQFF
CDR3 DNA: TGTGCCAGCAGCGTAGTGGGACAGGGTAGATCCAATGAGCAGTTCTTC

D gene: TRBD2
V gene: TRBV5-1
clone size: -
J gene: TRBJ2-3
CDR3 protein: CASRKPGLAENTDTQYF
CDR3 DNA: TGCGCCAGCAGAAAACCGGGACTAGCGGAAAACACAGATACGCAGTATTTT

D gene: TRBD2
V gene: TRBV30
clone size: -
J gene: TRBJ2-7
CDR3 protein: CAPRLAGGPRYEQYF
CDR3 DNA: TGTGCCCCCCGACTAGCGGGAGGGCCGAGGTACGAGCAGTACTTC

D gene: -
V gene: TRBV6-1
clone size: -
J gene: TRBJ2-1
CDR3 protein: CASSEEGGEYNEQFF
CDR3 DNA: TGTGCCAGCAGTGAAGAGGGGGGGGAATACAATGAGCAGTTCTTC

D gene: -
V gene: TRBV11-2
clone size: once
J gene: TRBJ1-3
CDR3 protein: CASSPYRERTGNTIYF
CDR3 DNA: TGTGCCAGCAGCCCTTACAGGGAAAGAACTGGAAACACCATATATTTT

D gene: -
V gene: TRBV6-5
clone size: once
J gene: TRBJ1-1
CDR3 protein: CASSYSQNTEAFF
CDR3 DNA: TGTGCCAGCAGTTACTCACAGAACACTGAAGCTTTCTTT

D gene: TRBD1
V gene: TRBV5-4
clone size: -
J gene: TRBJ1-2
CDR3 protein: CASSLVGTEGYGYTF
CDR3 DNA: TGTGCCAGCAGCTTGGTTGGGACAGAAGGCTATGGCTACACCTTC

D gene: TRBD1
V gene: TRBV5-1
clone size: -
J gene: TRBJ2-3
CDR3 protein: CASSWGDRDTDTQYF
CDR3 DNA: TGCGCCAGCAGCTGGGGCGACAGGGACACAGATACGCAGTATTTT

D gene: TRBD2
V gene: TRBV6-5
clone size: -
J gene: TRBJ2-5
CDR3 protein: CASYNWGGTHETQYF
CDR3 DNA: TGTGCCAGCTATAACTGGGGGGGGACCCATGAGACCCAGTACTTC

D gene: -
V gene: TRBV11-2
clone size: -
J gene: TRBJ1-1
CDR3 protein: CASSRGLRGLTEAFF
CDR3 DNA: TGTGCCAGCAGCCGAGGACTGAGAGGGCTCACTGAAGCTTTCTTT

D gene: TRBD1
V gene: TRBV5-1
clone size: once
J gene: TRBJ1-1
CDR3 protein: CASSFSQGAGYTEAFF
CDR3 DNA: TGCGCCAGCAGCTTTTCACAGGGGGCAGGTTACACTGAAGCTTTCTTT

D gene: TRBD2
V gene: TRBV24-1
clone size: -
J gene: TRBJ2-1
CDR3 protein: CATSDPSGRVGNEQFF
CDR3 DNA: TGTGCCACCAGTGATCCAAGCGGGAGGGTCGGAAATGAGCAGTTCTTC

D gene: -
V gene: TRBV9
clone size: -
J gene: TRBJ1-6
CDR3 protein: CASSVGTDNSPLHF
CDR3 DNA: TGTGCCAGCAGCGTAGGGACAGATAATTCACCCCTCCACTTT

D gene: -
V gene: TRBV2
clone size: -
J gene: TRBJ1-6
CDR3 protein: CASSGRSSYNSPLHF
CDR3 DNA: TGTGCCAGCAGTGGGAGGAGCTCCTATAATTCACCCCTCCACTTT

D gene: TRBD1
V gene: TRBV19
clone size: once
J gene: TRBJ1-6
CDR3 protein: CASSAYDRVNSPLHF
CDR3 DNA: TGTGCCAGTAGTGCCTATGACAGGGTCAATTCACCCCTCCACTTT

D gene: -
V gene: TRBV2
clone size: -
J gene: TRBJ2-3
CDR3 protein: CASSDYRGADTQYF
CDR3 DNA: TGTGCCAGCAGTGATTATCGGGGTGCAGATACGCAGTATTTT

D gene: -
V gene: TRBV14
clone size: -
J gene: TRBJ1-1
CDR3 protein: CASSQRFAVTMNTEAFF
CDR3 DNA: TGTGCCAGCAGCCAAAGGTTCGCAGTAACTATGAACACTGAAGCTTTCTTT

D gene: TRBD1
V gene: TRBV5-1
clone size: -
J gene: TRBJ1-5
CDR3 protein: CASRSGTGSNQPQHF
CDR3 DNA: TGCGCCAGCAGGTCCGGGACAGGGAGCAATCAGCCCCAGCATTTT

D gene: -
V gene: TRBV12-3/TRBV12-4
clone size: -
J gene: TRBJ2-5
CDR3 protein: CASSLGLETQYF
CDR3 DNA: TGTGCCAGCAGTTTGGGGCTAGAGACCCAGTACTTC

D gene: TRBD2
V gene: TRBV6-2/TRBV6-3
clone size: -
J gene: TRBJ2-5
CDR3 protein: CASSYLGLVSETQYF
CDR3 DNA: TGTGCCAGCAGTTACTTGGGACTAGTCAGCGAGACCCAGTACTTC

D gene: TRBD1
V gene: TRBV9
clone size: -
J gene: TRBJ1-1
CDR3 protein: CASSPRDRGLMNTEAFF
CDR3 DNA: TGTGCCAGCAGCCCCCGGGACAGGGGTTTAATGAACACTGAAGCTTTCTTT

D gene: TRBD2
V gene: TRBV5-1
clone size: -
J gene: TRBJ2-1
CDR3 protein: CASSLSSGRSYEQFF
CDR3 DNA: TGCGCCAGCAGCTTGAGTAGCGGGAGAAGCTATGAGCAGTTCTTC